One and the same sample provided the 28 T cell receptor beta chains below, sequenced in a study of cytomegalovirus exposure and HLA in healthy donors (TCRdb year 2017). Library construction relied on the immunoSEQ multiplex PCR assay. TCRdb limited this immuneACCESS table to in-frame rearrangements with V and J called. A share of clones is missing; checked studies link under half to unresolved V genes, and the rest is unexplained. The sample includes around 70,000 clones, with nearly 95% observed a single time. The ten largest account for about 1.4% of the sample. The sample was PBMCs. Receptors originate from a man younger than 30 in good health and CMV-seropositive.

The V and J genes are TRBV5-5 and TRBJ2-4; 11 bases map to TRBD2. This CDR3 comprises 19 residues. CDR1 is SGHKS and CDR2 is YYEKEE in the germline V gene (reference sequence). With V trimmed by 3 bases and J by 3 bases, 14 bases remained unmatched. DNA of the CDR3: TGTGCCAGCAGCTCGTTTTCTAGCGGGAGGCCCAATCGCAAAAACATTCAGTACTTC. It translates to CASSSFSSGRPNRKNIQYF.

The rearrangement uses TRBV15 and TRBJ2-7, with a weak D call TRBD1 (5 bases). Trimming removed 0 bases at V and 2 bases at J, with 8 bases between. Germline V gives CDR1 LNHNV, CDR2 YYDKDF (reference sequence). There are 14 residues in the CDR3. CDR3 sequence reads: CATSREQGAYEQYF. CDR3 in DNA: TGTGCCACCAGCAGAGAGCAGGGTGCCTACGAGCAGTACTTC.

The chain combines TRBV4-1 with TRBJ2-4; 7 positions match TRBD2. The V segment lost 5 bases and the J segment 0 bases; nucleotides outside the gene matches: 7. The CDR3 covers 16 residues. Germline V lookup: CDR1 MGHRA, CDR2 YSYEKL. CDR3 region: CASSVLGRGAKNIQYF. In DNA, the CDR3 is TGCGCCAGCAGCGTACTTGGGAGGGGAGCCAAAAACATTCAGTACTTC.

This clone showed up just once. The J gene is TRBJ2-7, the V gene TRBV28; a weak D match, TRBD2 (5 bases). V was cut by 5 bases and J by 2 bases, with 7 bases left in between. The CDR3 length is 12 residues. CDR1 and CDR2 (germline): MDHEN, SYDVKM. The CDR3, as DNA: TGTGCCAGCAGTCAGCGGACCTACGAGCAGTACTTC. Translation gives CASSQRTYEQYF.

The chain is built from TRBV6-1 and TRBJ1-5, with 11 bases fitting TRBD1. This CDR3 is built from 14 residues. Germline lookup yields CDR1 MNHNS and CDR2 SASEGT. Unmatched junction bases numbered 2, after V lost 6 bases and J lost 4 bases. The CDR3 bases are TGTGCCAGCAGGGACAGGGGGCTTAATCAGCCCCAGCATTTT. Protein: CASRDRGLNQPQHF.

The V and J genes are TRBV5-1 and TRBJ1-5, with 8 bases identical to TRBD1. Germline V CDR1 and CDR2: SGHRS, YFSETQ. The CDR3 covers 14 residues. With 2 bases clipped from V and 10 bases from J, the junction kept 8 bases outside the gene matches. The CDR3 DNA reads as TGCGCCAGCAGCTTCAAGGCAGGGGGCGATCCCCAGCATTTT. Translation gives CASSFKAGGDPQHF.

The count of this clone is one. The chain recombines TRBV5-1 with TRBJ2-1, with 8 positions matching TRBD2. CDR1 and CDR2 from the germline V gene are SGHRS and YFSETQ. V lost 4 bases, J lost 6 bases, and 9 bases stayed unmatched. This CDR3 is built from 15 residues. CDR3 sequence reads: CASSREPGTSNEQFF. The CDR3 DNA reads TGCGCCAGCAGCCGAGAACCCGGGACTAGCAATGAGCAGTTCTTC.

The V and J genes are TRBV13 and TRBJ2-1, with TRBD1 matching over 10 bases. Germline-derived CDR1 and CDR2 are PRHDT and FYEKMQ (reference sequence). The CDR3 covers 17 residues. Losses at the gene ends were 5 bases for V and 1 base for J; bases not matched to a gene: 8. The CDR3 here is CASSHDQDRGSYNEQFF. CDR3 nucleotide sequence: TGTGCCAGCAGCCATGACCAGGACAGGGGGTCCTACAATGAGCAGTTCTTC.

The sample holds one count of this clone. The chain combines TRBV11-3 with TRBJ2-3; D call uncertain. The germline V gene encodes CDR1 SGHNT and CDR2 YENEEA. CDR3 length: 15 amino acids. The V gene lost 5 bases and the J gene lost 0 bases, with 12 bases spanning the gap. The CDR3 DNA sequence: TGTGCCAGCAGCCAAACCTCCAGGAGCACAGATACGCAGTATTTT. It specifies CASSQTSRSTDTQYF.

This clone turned up a few times. The rearrangement links TRBV5-1 to TRBJ2-7; 8 bases map to TRBD2. Germline V CDR1 and CDR2: SGHRS, YFSETQ. The CDR3 covers 14 residues. J lost 4 bases, V lost 1 base, and 4 bases had no gene match. DNA for the CDR3: TGCGCCAGCAGCTTGCCGGGGACTAGTTACGAGCAGTACTTC. Its translation is CASSLPGTSYEQYF.

This clone was seen only once. The chain recombines TRBV5-1 with TRBJ1-1; a weak D match, TRBD1 (5 bases). This CDR3 contains 14 residues. Germline lookup yields CDR1 SGHRS and CDR2 YFSETQ. Trimming removed 0 bases from V and 6 bases from J, with 12 bases in between. DNA of the CDR3: TGCGCCAGCAGCTTGGAGTTCCCGGGGGCTGAAGCTTTCTTT. It encodes CASSLEFPGAEAFF.

This clone has a single count. J is TRBJ2-7 and V is TRBV16; 12 bases map to TRBD1. Germline V lookup: CDR1 KGHSY, CDR2 FQNENV. This CDR3 contains 15 residues. V shed 4 bases, J shed 7 bases, and the junction held 8 bases outside the gene matches. CDR3 sequence: CASSRWDRGLGEQYF. The DNA for the CDR3 is TGTGCCAGCAGCCGCTGGGACAGGGGGCTTGGGGAGCAGTACTTC.

This clone was recorded only once. J is TRBJ2-2 and V is TRBV7-2; TRBD2 aligns across 8 bases. The CDR3 covers 16 residues. The trim removed 2 bases at V and 1 base at J, leaving 3 bases unmatched. Germline V gene lookup returns CDR1 SGHTA and CDR2 FQGNSA. Written as DNA, the CDR3 is TGTGCCAGCAGCTTAAGGACTAGCTGGAACACCGGGGAGCTGTTTTTT. The encoded protein is CASSLRTSWNTGELFF.

The chain employs TRBV5-1 and TRBJ2-1; possibly TRBD1 for D (6 bases). The CDR3 is 16 residues long. The ends were cut back, 4 bases at V and 1 base at J, with 15 bases in the middle. Germline CDR1 is SGHRS and CDR2 is YFSETQ. CDR3 nucleotides: TGCGCCAGCAGCCCAGGGGCCTTCGGGTCCTACAATGAGCAGTTCTTC. Its translation is CASSPGAFGSYNEQFF.

The genes are TRBV28 and TRBJ2-7; TRBD1 matches 12 bases. Per germline, CDR1 MDHEN and CDR2 SYDVKM. Trimming took 8 bases from V and 6 from J; bases not matched to a gene: 8. This CDR3 is built from 14 residues. CDR3 nucleotide sequence: TGTGCCAGCTCCGAGGGACAGGGGGCAGGCGAGCAGTACTTC. Translating it yields CASSEGQGAGEQYF.

The CDR3 DNA follows: TGTGCCAGCAGTCGTCCCGGGACAGGGGACTATGGCTACACCTTC. As protein: CASSRPGTGDYGYTF. The rearrangement joins TRBV28 to TRBJ1-2; TRBD1 matches at 10 bases. The ends lost 5 bases at V and 3 bases at J; junction bases unmatched: 6. The CDR3 has 15 residues. In germline, CDR1 is MDHEN, CDR2 SYDVKM.

The chain is built from TRBV15 and TRBJ1-4; D not resolved. From germline, CDR1 is LNHNV and CDR2 YYDKDF (reference sequence). The V gene lost 0 bases and the J gene lost 5 bases, with 10 bases spanning the gap. This CDR3 has 15 amino acids. Written as DNA, the CDR3 is TGTGCCACCAGCAGAGACGGCAGAGGAAATGAAAAACTGTTTTTT. It specifies CATSRDGRGNEKLFF.

This sequence joins TRBV18 and TRBJ2-6, with 7 bases identical to TRBD1. CDR3 length: 18 amino acids. The V gene's germline CDR1 is KGHSH and CDR2 LQKENI. V lost 0 bases to trimming and J lost 0 bases; unmatched junction nucleotides: 5. The CDR3 loop reads CASSPPLGGTSGANVLTF. The CDR3 DNA follows: TGTGCCAGCTCACCACCTCTAGGGGGCACCTCTGGGGCCAACGTCCTGACTTTC.

J is TRBJ2-1 and V is TRBV7-9; 7 positions match TRBD2. V trimming: 5 bases; J trimming: 8 bases; junction bases outside the gene matches: 12. Germline lookup yields CDR1 SEHNR and CDR2 FQNEAQ (reference sequence). CDR3 length: 15 amino acids. In nucleotides, the CDR3 is TGTGCCAGCAGCACCCCTGGCGGGAGTTTTGATGAGCAGTTCTTC. The encoded protein is CASSTPGGSFDEQFF.

V usage is TRBV28 and J usage is TRBJ2-1, with 8 nucleotides matching TRBD2. CDR3 length: 16 residues. The J segment lost 0 bases and the V segment lost 7 bases, leaving 8 bases of the junction unmatched. CDR1 is MDHEN and CDR2 is SYDVKM in the germline V gene. Here the CDR3 reads CASTMWSGSSYNEQFF. CDR3 coding DNA: TGTGCCAGCACCATGTGGAGCGGGAGCTCCTACAATGAGCAGTTCTTC.

The chain carries TRBV9 and TRBJ2-1; the D is unclear. The germline V and J ends were trimmed by 0 bases and 13 bases, with 17 bases remaining between them. The CDR3 has 14 amino acids. CDR1 is SGDLS and CDR2 is YYNGEE in the germline V gene. The CDR3 region has the DNA TGTGCCAGCAGCGTAGGGGTCAATGGGCTCGAACAGTTCTTC. Translation: CASSVGVNGLEQFF.

The table lists this clone with a count of one. The J gene is TRBJ2-7, the V gene TRBV30; D might be TRBD2 (5 bases). In germline, CDR1 is GTSNPN, CDR2 SVGIG (reference sequence). The CDR3 runs 14 residues. The ends were cut back, 5 bases at V and 2 bases at J, with 16 bases in the middle. CDR3 amino acids: CAWGGAGSAYEQYF. CDR3 DNA sequence: TGTGCCTGGGGAGGTGCGGGCAGCGCCTACGAGCAGTACTTC.

V gene TRBV9 combines with J gene TRBJ1-3; TRBD1 agrees at 9 bases. The CDR3 loop spans 16 amino acids. J lost 1 base, V lost 2 bases, and 4 bases had no gene match. Germline V gene data show CDR1 as SGDLS and CDR2 as YYNGEE. The CDR3 DNA reads TGTGCCAGCAGCGTTGGGACAGGGCCTTCTGGAAACACCATATATTTT. This sequence encodes CASSVGTGPSGNTIYF.

CDR3 nucleotides: TGTGCCAGCAGCGACGGACTAGCGGGAAAAGAGACCCAGTACTTC. The encoded protein is CASSDGLAGKETQYF. This chain connects TRBV28 to TRBJ2-5; the match to TRBD2 covers 12 bases. Per germline, CDR1 MDHEN and CDR2 SYDVKM. CDR3 length equals 15 residues. V lost 6 bases to trimming and J lost 3 bases; unmatched junction nucleotides: 5.

This clone was detected once. Other DNA sequences in this sample translate to the same CDR3. The V call is TRBV2, the J call TRBJ2-1, with 12 positions matching TRBD2. The CDR3 totals 15 residues. V trimming: 3 bases; J trimming: 5 bases; junction bases outside the gene matches: 2. CDR1 SNHLY and CDR2 FYNNEI come from the germline V gene. The CDR3 spells CASSERLAGDNEQFF. The DNA of the CDR3 is TGTGCCAGCAGTGAGAGACTAGCGGGGGACAATGAGCAGTTCTTC.

The chain has TRBV6-5 and TRBJ2-2; tentatively, D is TRBD1 (5 bases). This CDR3 has 12 amino acids. Trimming cost V 8 bases and J 6 bases, with 10 bases left between them. Germline V lookup: CDR1 MNHEY, CDR2 SVGAGI. CDR3 loop: CASLGQSGELFF. DNA of the CDR3: TGTGCCAGCCTTGGACAATCCGGGGAGCTGTTTTTT.

The CDR3 DNA follows: TGCAGCGCCAGGGGCGGGGGCGCTGAAGCTTTCTTT. This translates into CSARGGGAEAFF. This chain uses TRBV29-1 with TRBJ1-1; D possibly corresponds to TRBD1 (6 bases). The V gene's germline CDR1 is SQVTM and CDR2 ANQGSEA. This CDR3 comprises 12 residues. The V gene lost 7 bases and the J gene lost 6 bases, with 15 bases spanning the gap.

This sequence joins TRBV27 and TRBJ2-3, with TRBD1 identical over 8 bases. The germline V gene has CDR1 MNHEY and CDR2 SMNVEV (reference sequence). With 3 bases clipped from V and 3 bases from J, the junction kept 20 bases outside the gene matches. CDR3 size: 20 residues. The CDR3 DNA reads TGTGCCAGCAGTTTGGGGGGTCCCTGGCTGGAGGACAGGGCGACAGATACGCAGTATTTT. Protein: CASSLGGPWLEDRATDTQYF.